The TCR beta chain under discussion was sequenced for a study of T cell responses to AZD1222 COVID-19 vaccine. The CDR3 runs 17 residues. The V and J ends lost 5 bases and 9 bases respectively, with 26 bases between them. Germline lookup yields CDR1 SGHNT and CDR2 YENEEA. Profiled with immunoSEQ multiplex PCR; TCRdb holds only in-frame clones, not every one. The sample lists roughly 120,000 clones, roughly 94% occurring once. Study-wide findings and caveats: Repertoires were obtained solely post-peak T cell response.

With regard to this clone: What it binds is not known.

Sample: peripheral blood, taken on day 0 of AZD1222 vaccination. The sequence derives from an adult in good health. This chain joins TRBV11-3 and TRBJ2-1; tentative D call: TRBD2 (5 bases). This chain's CDR3 is CASSNQLGRGPESEQFF. The DNA for the CDR3 is TGTGCCAGCAGCAACCAACTAGGTCGCGGGCCTGAGAGTGAGCAGTTCTTC. The full variable domain, completed using reference TRBV11-3 and TRBJ2-1, is EAGVVQSPRYKIIEKKQPVAFWCNPISGHNTLYWYLQNLGQGPELLIRYENEEAVDDSQLPKDRFSAERLKGVDSTLKIQPAELGDSAVYLCASSNQLGRGPESEQFFGPGTRLTVL.